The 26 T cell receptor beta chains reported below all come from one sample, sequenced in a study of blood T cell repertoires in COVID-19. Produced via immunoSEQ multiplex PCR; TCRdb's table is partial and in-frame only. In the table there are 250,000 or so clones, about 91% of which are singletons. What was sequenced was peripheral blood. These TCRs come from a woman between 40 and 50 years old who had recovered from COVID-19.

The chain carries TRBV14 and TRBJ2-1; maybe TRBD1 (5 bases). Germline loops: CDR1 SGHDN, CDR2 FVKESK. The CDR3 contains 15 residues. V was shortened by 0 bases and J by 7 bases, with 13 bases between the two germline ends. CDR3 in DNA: TGTGCCAGCAGCCAAGAGGGCAGGGTCCCGAATGAGCAGTTCTTC. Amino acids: CASSQEGRVPNEQFF.

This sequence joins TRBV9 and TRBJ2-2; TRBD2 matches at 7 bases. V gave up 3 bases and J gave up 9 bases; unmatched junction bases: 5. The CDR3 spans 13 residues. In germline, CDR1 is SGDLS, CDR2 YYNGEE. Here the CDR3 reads CASSAQAGRELFF. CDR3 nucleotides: TGTGCCAGCAGCGCCCAAGCGGGGAGGGAGCTGTTTTTT.

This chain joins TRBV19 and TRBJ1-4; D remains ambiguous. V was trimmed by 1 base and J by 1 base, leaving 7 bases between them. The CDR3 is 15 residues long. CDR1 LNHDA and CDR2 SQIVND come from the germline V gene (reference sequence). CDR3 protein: CASSIGGKTNEKLFF. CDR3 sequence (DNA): TGTGCCAGTAGTATAGGAGGGAAAACTAATGAAAAACTGTTTTTT.

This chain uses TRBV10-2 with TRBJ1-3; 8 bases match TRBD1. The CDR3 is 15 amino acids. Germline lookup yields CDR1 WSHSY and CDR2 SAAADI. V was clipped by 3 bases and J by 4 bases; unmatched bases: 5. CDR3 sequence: CASSEGQGAGNTIYF. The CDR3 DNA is TGCGCCAGCAGTGAAGGACAGGGTGCGGGAAACACCATATATTTT.

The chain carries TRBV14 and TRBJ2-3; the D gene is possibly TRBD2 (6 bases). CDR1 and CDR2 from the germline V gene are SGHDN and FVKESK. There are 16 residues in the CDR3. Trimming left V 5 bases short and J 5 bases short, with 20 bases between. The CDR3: CASSDSDSWGGDTQYF. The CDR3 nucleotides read TGTGCCAGCAGCGACTCGGACTCCTGGGGAGGAGATACGCAGTATTTT. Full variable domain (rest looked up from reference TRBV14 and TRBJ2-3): EAGVTQFPSHSVIEKGQTVTLRCDPISGHDNLYWYRRVMGKEIKFLLHFVKESKQDESGMPNNRFLAERTGGTYSTLKVQPAELEDSGVYFCASSDSDSWGGDTQYFGPGTRLTVL.

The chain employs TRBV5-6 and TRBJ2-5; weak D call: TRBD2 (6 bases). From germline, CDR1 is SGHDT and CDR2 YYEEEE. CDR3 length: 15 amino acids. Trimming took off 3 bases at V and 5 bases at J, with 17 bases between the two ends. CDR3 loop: CASSSRSGRYETQYF. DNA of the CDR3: TGTGCCAGCAGCTCCCGAAGCGGGCGGTACGAGACCCAGTACTTC.

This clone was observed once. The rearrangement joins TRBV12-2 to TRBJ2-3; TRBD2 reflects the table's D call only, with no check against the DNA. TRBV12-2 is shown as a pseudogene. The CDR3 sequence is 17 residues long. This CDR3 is CASRSGAGTSGMDTQYF. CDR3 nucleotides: TGTGCAAGTCGCTCTGGCGCCGGGACTAGCGGGATGGATACGCAGTATTTT.

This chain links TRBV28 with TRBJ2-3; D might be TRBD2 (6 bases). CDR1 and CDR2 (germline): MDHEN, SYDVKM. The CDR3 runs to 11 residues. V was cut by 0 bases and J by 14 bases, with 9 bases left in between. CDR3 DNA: TGTGCCAGCAGTTTATGGGGACTCGCGTATTTT. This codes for CASSLWGLAYF.

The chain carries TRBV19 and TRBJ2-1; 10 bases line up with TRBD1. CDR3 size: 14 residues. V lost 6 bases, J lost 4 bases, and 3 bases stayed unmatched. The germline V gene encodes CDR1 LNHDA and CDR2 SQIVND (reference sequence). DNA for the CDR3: TGTGCCAGTAGCTGGGACAGGGGATACAATGAGCAGTTCTTC. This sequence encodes CASSWDRGYNEQFF.

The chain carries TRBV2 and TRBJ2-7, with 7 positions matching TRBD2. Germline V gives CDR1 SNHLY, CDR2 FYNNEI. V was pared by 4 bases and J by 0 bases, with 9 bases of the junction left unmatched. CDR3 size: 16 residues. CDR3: CASSGVQGTISYEQYV. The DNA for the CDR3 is TGTGCCAGCAGTGGGGTTCAAGGGACTATCTCCTACGAGCAGTACGTC.

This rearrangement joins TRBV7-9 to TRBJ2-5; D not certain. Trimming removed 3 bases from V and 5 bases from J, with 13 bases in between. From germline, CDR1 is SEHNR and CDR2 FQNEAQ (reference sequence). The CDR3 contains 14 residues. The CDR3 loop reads CASSFGPPRETQYF. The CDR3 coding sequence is TGTGCCAGCAGCTTTGGGCCCCCTCGGGAGACCCAGTACTTC.

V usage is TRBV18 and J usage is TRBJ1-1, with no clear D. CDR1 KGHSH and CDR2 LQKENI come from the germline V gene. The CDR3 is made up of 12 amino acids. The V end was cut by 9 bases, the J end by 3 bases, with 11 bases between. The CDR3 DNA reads TGTGCCAGTTCCGACATGTACACTGAAGCTTTCTTT. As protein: CASSDMYTEAFF.

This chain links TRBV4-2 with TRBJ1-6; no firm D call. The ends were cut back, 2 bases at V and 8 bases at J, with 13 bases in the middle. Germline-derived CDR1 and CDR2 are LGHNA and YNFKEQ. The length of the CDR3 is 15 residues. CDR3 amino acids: CASSQPEGGDSPLHF. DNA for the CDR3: TGTGCCAGCAGCCAACCTGAAGGAGGTGATTCACCCCTCCACTTT.

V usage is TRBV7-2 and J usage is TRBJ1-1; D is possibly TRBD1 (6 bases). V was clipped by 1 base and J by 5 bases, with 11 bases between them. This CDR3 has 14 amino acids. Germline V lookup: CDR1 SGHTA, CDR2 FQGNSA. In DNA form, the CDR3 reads TGTGCCAGCAGCTTAGGGGGGAGGGGGACTGAAGCTTTCTTT. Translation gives CASSLGGRGTEAFF.

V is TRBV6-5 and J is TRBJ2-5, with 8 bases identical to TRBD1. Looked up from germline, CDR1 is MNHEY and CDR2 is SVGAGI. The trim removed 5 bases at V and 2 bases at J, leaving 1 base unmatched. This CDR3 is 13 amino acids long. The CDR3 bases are TGTGCCAGCAGTCGGACAGGGCAAGAGACCCAGTACTTC. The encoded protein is CASSRTGQETQYF.

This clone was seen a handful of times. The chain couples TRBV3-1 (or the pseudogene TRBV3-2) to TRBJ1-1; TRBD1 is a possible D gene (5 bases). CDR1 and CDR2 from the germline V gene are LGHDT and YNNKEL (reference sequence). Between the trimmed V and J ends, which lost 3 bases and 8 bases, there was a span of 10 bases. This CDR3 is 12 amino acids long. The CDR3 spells CASSQRGGEAFF. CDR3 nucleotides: TGTGCCAGCAGCCAGAGGGGAGGGGAAGCTTTCTTT.

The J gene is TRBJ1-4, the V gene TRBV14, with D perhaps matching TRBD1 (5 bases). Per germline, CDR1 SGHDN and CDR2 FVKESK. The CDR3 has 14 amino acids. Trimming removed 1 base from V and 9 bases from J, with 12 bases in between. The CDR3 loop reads CASSQVGAPKKLFF. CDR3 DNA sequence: TGTGCCAGCAGCCAAGTTGGGGCCCCAAAAAAACTGTTTTTT.

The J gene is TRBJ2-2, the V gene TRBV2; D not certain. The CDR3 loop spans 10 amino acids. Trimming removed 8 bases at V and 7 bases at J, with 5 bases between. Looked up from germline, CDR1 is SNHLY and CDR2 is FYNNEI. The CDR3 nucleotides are TGTGCCAGCTCGAGCGGGGAGCTGTTTTTT. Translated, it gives CASSSGELFF.

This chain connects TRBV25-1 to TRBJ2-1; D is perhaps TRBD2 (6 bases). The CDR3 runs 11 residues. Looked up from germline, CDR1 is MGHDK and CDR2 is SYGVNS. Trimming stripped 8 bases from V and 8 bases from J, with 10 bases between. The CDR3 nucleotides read TGTGCCAGCTCTAGCGTCCATGAGCAGTTCTTC. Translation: CASSSVHEQFF.

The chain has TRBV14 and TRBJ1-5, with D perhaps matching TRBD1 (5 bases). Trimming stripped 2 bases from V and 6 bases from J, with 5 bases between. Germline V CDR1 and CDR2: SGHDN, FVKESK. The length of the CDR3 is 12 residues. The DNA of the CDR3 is TGTGCCAGCAGCCAACAGGGTCAGCCCCAGCATTTT. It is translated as CASSQQGQPQHF.

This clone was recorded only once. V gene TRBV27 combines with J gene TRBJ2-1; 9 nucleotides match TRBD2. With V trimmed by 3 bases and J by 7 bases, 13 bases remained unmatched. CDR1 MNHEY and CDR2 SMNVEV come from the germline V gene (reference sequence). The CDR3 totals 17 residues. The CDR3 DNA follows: TGTGCCAGCAGTTTCCTTGGGCGACTAGCGGCAGGTAATGAGCAGTTCTTC. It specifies CASSFLGRLAAGNEQFF.

DNA for the CDR3: TGTGCCAGCAGCAAAGGACCCGGGGGGGAGCAGTACGTC. This gives the protein CASSKGPGGEQYV. This chain connects TRBV21-1 to TRBJ2-7; the table's D call TRBD2 went unverified against the DNA. TRBV21-1 is a documented pseudogene. The length of the CDR3 is 13 residues.

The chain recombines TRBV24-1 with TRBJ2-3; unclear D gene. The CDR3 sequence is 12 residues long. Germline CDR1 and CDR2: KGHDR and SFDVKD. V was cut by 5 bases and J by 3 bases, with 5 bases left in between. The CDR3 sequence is CATSATTDTQYF. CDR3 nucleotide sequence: TGTGCCACCAGTGCTACTACAGATACGCAGTATTTT.

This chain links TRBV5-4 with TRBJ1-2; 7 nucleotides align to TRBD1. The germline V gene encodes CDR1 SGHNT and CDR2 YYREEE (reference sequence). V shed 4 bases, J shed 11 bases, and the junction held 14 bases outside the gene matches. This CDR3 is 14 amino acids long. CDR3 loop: CASSGDSLGVGYTF. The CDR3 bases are TGTGCCAGCAGCGGGGACAGTTTGGGAGTAGGGTACACCTTC.

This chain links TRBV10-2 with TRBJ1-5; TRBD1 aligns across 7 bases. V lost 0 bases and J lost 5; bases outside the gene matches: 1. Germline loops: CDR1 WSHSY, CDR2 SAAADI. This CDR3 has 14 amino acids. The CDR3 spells CASSESGTDQPQHF. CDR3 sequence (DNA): TGCGCCAGCAGTGAGTCGGGGACAGATCAGCCCCAGCATTTT.

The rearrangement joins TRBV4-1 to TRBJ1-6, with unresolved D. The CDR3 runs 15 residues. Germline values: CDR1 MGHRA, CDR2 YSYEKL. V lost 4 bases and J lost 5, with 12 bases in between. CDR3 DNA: TGCGCCAGCAGCCGAGGGTCAGTCGATAATTCACCCCTCCACTTT. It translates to CASSRGSVDNSPLHF.